This record concerns one TCR beta chain sequence. This clonotype is medium-sized (0.01 to 0.1%) in its sample. What antigen it recognizes has not been identified. Per-nucleotide qualities are absent, and no much larger clonotype sits a single base away. TCR beta rearrangements were amplified from genomic DNA isolated from peripheral blood, not from sorted cells or RNA. These data belong to a study of T cell repertoires in aging, cancer and after chemotherapy (dated by TCRdb to about 2019). General notes on the study: Donors spanned six age groups from 30 or younger to 70 or older, with at least three individuals per group. Paired pre- and post-chemotherapy samples in the solid tumor group came from brain tumor (glioblastoma) patients receiving temozolomide-based therapy. Alongside approximately 95 healthy donors serving as a reference group, the cohort included approximately 220 cancer patients, of whom more than 85 had hematological cancers and more than 120 had solid cancers. In total, the full dataset held about 9 million TCR reads. The study profiled peripheral blood TCR beta repertoires from healthy donors and cancer patients to examine immunoaging and T cell reconstitution after chemotherapy. The full study reports these points: In both cancer cohorts, the median generation probability rose over the chemotherapy interval, which suggests that the repertoire was reconstituted through rebound thymic output. In healthy donors, the decline in TCR diversity with age was mainly explained by loss of richness, whereas in cancer patients loss of evenness was also found to contribute. Significantly lower blood TCR diversity and higher clonality were observed in untreated patients with hematological or solid cancers than in age-matched healthy donors. It was noted by the authors that conclusions about immunological memory after chemotherapy cannot be drawn from the repertoire data.

Multiplex touch-down PCR with a mixed TRB-A/B primer pool was used to amplify rearranged TRB sequences covering the V, D and J segments. Two consecutive PCR reactions with Phusion HS II polymerase added Illumina adapters and sample indices to the amplicons. The amplicons were purified from gel with the NucleoSpin Gel and PCR Clean-up kit and then assessed with Qubit and an Agilent 2100 Bioanalyzer. Sequencing of libraries was carried out on an Illumina MiSeq in 600-cycle, single-indexed, paired-end runs. On the study's bioinformatics: MiXCR versions 2.12 and 3.0.5 were used to process the TRB sequences. Each unique CDR3 nucleotide sequence was treated as one clone, and only productive sequences with two or more reads were kept. The repertoire metrics were Shannon diversity, evenness, clonality (calculated as one minus evenness), and diversity profiles parameterized by alpha from 0 to 5. The IGoR algorithm was used to calculate generation probabilities of clones in the paired pre- and post-chemotherapy samples. TCRdb reran the public reads through fastp at Q25 and MiXCR, keeping productive beta chains. Every entry covers one CDR3 protein and lists the most common genes and DNA from its rows. The V and J calls here are based on TCRdb, not the publication. This sample gives roughly 5,500 distinct CDR3 sequences in total; 28% of them show up just once. The ten largest account for approximately 31% of the sample.

For this chain, trimming is 4 bases at the V end and 1 base at the J end, and the number of junction bases without a gene match is 1. Looking up the germline V gene yields CDR1 SQVTM and CDR2 ANQGSEA. The CDR3 goes from the cysteine to the phenylalanine over 14 residues. The retained sequence is limited to the CDR3, 42 bases, with the frame set at the first base. This TCR was recovered from a human donor with a solid tumor. This sequence uses TRBV29-1 and TRBJ2-1, and 10 junctional nucleotides match TRBD1. Sequenced material: blood. The nucleotide sequence is TGCAGCGTTGGGGACAGGGGATCCTACAATGAGCAGTTCTTC. This translates into CSVGDRGSYNEQFF.